This T cell receptor beta chain was sequenced during a study of PD-1 blockade in classical Hodgkin lymphoma. Findings and caveats of the study: Newly diagnosed patients reportedly had lower baseline TCR diversity than healthy donors. The causes of the repertoire differences, possibly disease activity or prior therapy, remain undefined.

On this clone itself: What it binds is not known.

TCRdb's table, derived via immunoSEQ multiplex PCR, lists solely in-frame clones and lacks some. The table shows 30,000 or so clones, with around 94% occurring only once. Noted time point: newly diagnosed, previously untreated cHL patient sample. For comparison, PBMCs from newly diagnosed, untreated classical Hodgkin lymphoma were used. Sequencing used peripheral blood mononuclear cells (PBMCs). The TCR was taken from a human donor with classical Hodgkin lymphoma.

The CDR3 protein is CASSLWVGTEAFF. CDR3 DNA sequence: TGTGCCAGCAGCTTGTGGGTTGGCACTGAAGCTTTCTTT. The chain carries TRBV5-5 and TRBJ1-1; D not certain. This CDR3 region has 13 residues. Germline V lookup: CDR1 SGHKS, CDR2 YYEKEE (reference sequence). Trimming took 1 base from V and 4 from J, leaving 8 bases between them.